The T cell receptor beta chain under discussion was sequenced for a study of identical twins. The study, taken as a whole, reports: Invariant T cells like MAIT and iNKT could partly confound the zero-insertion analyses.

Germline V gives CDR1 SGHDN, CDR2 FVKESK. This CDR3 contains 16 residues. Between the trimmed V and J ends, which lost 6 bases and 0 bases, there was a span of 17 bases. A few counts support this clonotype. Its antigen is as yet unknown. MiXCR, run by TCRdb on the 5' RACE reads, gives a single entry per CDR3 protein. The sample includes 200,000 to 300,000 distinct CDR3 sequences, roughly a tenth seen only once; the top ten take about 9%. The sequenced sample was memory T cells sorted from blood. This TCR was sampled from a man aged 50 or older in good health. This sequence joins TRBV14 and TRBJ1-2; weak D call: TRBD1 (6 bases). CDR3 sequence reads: CASSPLTGLTNYGYTF. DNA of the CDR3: TGTGCCAGCAGTCCTTTGACAGGACTCACTAACTATGGCTACACCTTC.